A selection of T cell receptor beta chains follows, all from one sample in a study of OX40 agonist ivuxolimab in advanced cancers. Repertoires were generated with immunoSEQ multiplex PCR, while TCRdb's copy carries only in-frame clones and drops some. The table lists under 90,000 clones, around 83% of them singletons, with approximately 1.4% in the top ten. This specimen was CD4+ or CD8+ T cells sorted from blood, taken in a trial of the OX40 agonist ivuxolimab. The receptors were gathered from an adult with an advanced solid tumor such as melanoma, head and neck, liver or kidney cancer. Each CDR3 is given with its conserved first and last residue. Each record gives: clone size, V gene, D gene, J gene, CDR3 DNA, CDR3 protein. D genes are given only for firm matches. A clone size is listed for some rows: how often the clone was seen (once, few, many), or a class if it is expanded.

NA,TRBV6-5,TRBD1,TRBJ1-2,TGTGCCAGCAGTTACTTAAGGACAGGGGGCGGGTATGGCTACACCTTC,CASSYLRTGGGYGYTF
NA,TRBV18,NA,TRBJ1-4,TGTGCCAGCTCACCCCGGACAGCGGATGAAAAACTGTTTTTT,CASSPRTADEKLFF
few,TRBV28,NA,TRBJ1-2,TGTGCCAGCAGCTCACCGATCTATGGCTACACCTTC,CASSSPIYGYTF
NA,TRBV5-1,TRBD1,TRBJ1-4,TGCGCCACCGGACAGGGCTCGGCAACTAATGAAAAACTGTTTTTT,CATGQGSATNEKLFF
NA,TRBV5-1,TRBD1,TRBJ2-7,TGCGCCAGCTTGGCGACAGGGGGGTACGAGCAGTACTTC,CASLATGGYEQYF
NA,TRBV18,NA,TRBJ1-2,TGTGCCAGCTCCGATAGGGGCTTTGGCTACACCTTC,CASSDRGFGYTF
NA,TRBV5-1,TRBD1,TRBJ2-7,TGCGCCAGCAGCGTGACCCCCGGGACAGGGGTGCCCTACGAGCAGTACTTC,CASSVTPGTGVPYEQYF
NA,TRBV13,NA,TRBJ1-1,TGTGCCAGCAGCCTGGCGGGGGGGGTGATGAACACTGAAGCTTTCTTT,CASSLAGGVMNTEAFF
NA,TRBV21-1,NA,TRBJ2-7,TGTGCCAGCAGCCCCCGGTCGGCAGGGGGCCACATCTCCTACGAGCAGTACTTC,CASSPRSAGGHISYEQYF
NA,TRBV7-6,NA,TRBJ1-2,TGTGCCAGCAGGGCCTCAGCTAACTATGGCTACACCTTC,CASRASANYGYTF
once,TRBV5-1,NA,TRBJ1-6,TGCGCCAGCAGCCCCGGGGCTGGCCGGGACACCTATAATTCACCCCTCCACTTT,CASSPGAGRDTYNSPLHF
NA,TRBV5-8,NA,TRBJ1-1,TGTGCCAGCAGCTTGGGGCTGATGATGAACACTGAAGCTTTCTTT,CASSLGLMMNTEAFF
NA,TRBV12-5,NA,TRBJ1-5,TGTGCTAGTGGTTTGGTAAGGGCAGGGAGTCAGCCCCAGCATTTT,CASGLVRAGSQPQHF
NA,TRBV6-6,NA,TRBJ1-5,TGTGCCAGCAGTCTACAGGGTAGCAATCAGCCCCAGCATTTT,CASSLQGSNQPQHF
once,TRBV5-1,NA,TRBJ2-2,TGCGCCAGCAGCCGTGAGGGGTCGAACACCGGGGAGCTGTTTTTT,CASSREGSNTGELFF
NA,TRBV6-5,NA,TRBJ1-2,TGTGCCAGCAGTCTACAGGGCTACGGGGGCTACACCTTC,CASSLQGYGGYTF
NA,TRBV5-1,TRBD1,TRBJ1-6,TGCGCCAGCAGCAGAACAGGGGATTCACCCCTCCACTTT,CASSRTGDSPLHF
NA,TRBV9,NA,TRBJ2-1,TGTGCCAGCAGCGTAGGAGGTAGCGGACACTCCTACAATGAGCAGTTCTTC,CASSVGGSGHSYNEQFF
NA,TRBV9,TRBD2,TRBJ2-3,TGTGCCAGCAGCGCGCAAATTAGCGGGGGGACGGGTACGCAGTATTTT,CASSAQISGGTGTQYF
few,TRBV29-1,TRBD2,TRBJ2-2,TGCAGCGCCAGCGGGGGGCCGGTTGGCACCGGGGAGCTGTTTTTT,CSASGGPVGTGELFF
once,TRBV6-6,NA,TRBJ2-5,TGTGCCAGCAGCCAACTGGCCATCCAAGAGACCCAGTACTTC,CASSQLAIQETQYF
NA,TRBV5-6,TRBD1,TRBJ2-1,TGTGCCAGCAGCTTGACAGGGGCCCGAAATGAGCAGTTCTTC,CASSLTGARNEQFF
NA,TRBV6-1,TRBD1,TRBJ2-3,TGTGCCAGCAGTGGACAGGGCCCCCCGGCAGATACGCAGTATTTT,CASSGQGPPADTQYF
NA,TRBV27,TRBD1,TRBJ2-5,TGTGCCAGCAGACTGGGACAGATCCAAGAGACCCAGTACTTC,CASRLGQIQETQYF
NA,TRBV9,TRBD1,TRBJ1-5,TGTGCCAGCAGCGAGGGACAGGGGTACGGACAGCCCCAGCATTTT,CASSEGQGYGQPQHF
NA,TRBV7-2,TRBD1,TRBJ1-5,TGTGCCAGCAGCCCTGGGACAGGGGTGAGTCGCAATCAGCCCCAGCATTTT,CASSPGTGVSRNQPQHF
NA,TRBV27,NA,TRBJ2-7,TGTGCCAGCAGTTTATTTGCAGGGGCTAGGGGCGAGCAGTACTTC,CASSLFAGARGEQYF
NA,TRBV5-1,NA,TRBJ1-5,TGCGCCAGCAGCTTGGTGGGAGGTAGTGATCAGCCCCAGCATTTT,CASSLVGGSDQPQHF
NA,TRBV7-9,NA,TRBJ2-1,TGTGCCAGCAGCTTACAGGGGAGCTCCTACAATGAGCAGTTCTTC,CASSLQGSSYNEQFF
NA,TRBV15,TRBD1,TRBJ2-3,TGTGCCACCGGGACAGGGAGCACAGATACGCAGTATTTT,CATGTGSTDTQYF
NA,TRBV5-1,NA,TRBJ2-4,TGCGCCAGCAGCTTGGAGAATTCAAGCAAAAACATTCAGTACTTC,CASSLENSSKNIQYF
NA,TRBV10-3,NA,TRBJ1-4,TGTGCCATCAGTGAGAGGGGGTTAGGTAATGAAAAACTGTTTTTT,CAISERGLGNEKLFF
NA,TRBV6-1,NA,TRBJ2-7,TGTGCCAGCAACCTGGACGGCCTCTACGAGCAGTACTTC,CASNLDGLYEQYF
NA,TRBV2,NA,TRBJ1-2,TGTGCCAGCAGCGGTACCTATGCCTATGGCTACACCTTC,CASSGTYAYGYTF
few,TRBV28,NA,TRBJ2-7,TGTGCCAGCAGCCTGGGGACACATAAGCAGTACTTC,CASSLGTHKQYF
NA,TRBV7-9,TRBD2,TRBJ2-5,TGTGCCAGCAGTGCGCCCGGGACGGGAGGAGGAGAGACCCAGTACTTC,CASSAPGTGGGETQYF
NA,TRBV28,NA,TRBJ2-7,TGTGCCAGCAGTGGGACAAGGCGGGACGAGCAGTACTTC,CASSGTRRDEQYF
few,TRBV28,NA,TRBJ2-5,TGTGCCAGCAGTTTACCCATGGCTGCGCAAGAGACCCAGTACTTC,CASSLPMAAQETQYF
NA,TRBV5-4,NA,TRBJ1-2,TGTGCCAGCAGCCCTCAGGGACTCTATGGCTACACCTTC,CASSPQGLYGYTF
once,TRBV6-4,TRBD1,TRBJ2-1,TGTGCCAGCAGGGACAGGGTTGACAATGAGCAGTTCTTC,CASRDRVDNEQFF
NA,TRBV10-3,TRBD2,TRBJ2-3,TGTGCCATCAGACGGGGGGGACAATCCACAGATACGCAGTATTTT,CAIRRGGQSTDTQYF
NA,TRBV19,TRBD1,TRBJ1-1,TGTGCCAGTAGTATGCAGGGGGGGTTTGGCACTGAAGCTTTCTTT,CASSMQGGFGTEAFF
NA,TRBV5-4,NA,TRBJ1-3,TGTGCCAGCAGTCTCGACCTTCACTCTGGAAACACCATATATTTT,CASSLDLHSGNTIYF
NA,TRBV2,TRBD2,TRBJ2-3,TGTGCCAGCAGCGGAACTAGCGGGGGACGCACAGATACGCAGTATTTT,CASSGTSGGRTDTQYF
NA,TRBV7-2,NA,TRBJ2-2,TGTGCCAGCAGCTTCAACAGGGTGGGCGGGGAGCTGTTTTTT,CASSFNRVGGELFF
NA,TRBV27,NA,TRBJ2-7,TGTGCCAGCAGTTTATACCCCCCCGGGGTGGGGACATACGAGCAGTACTTC,CASSLYPPGVGTYEQYF
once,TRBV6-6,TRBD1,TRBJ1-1,TGTGCCAGCAGTTACCTGAGACAGGGGGACACTGAAGCTTTCTTT,CASSYLRQGDTEAFF
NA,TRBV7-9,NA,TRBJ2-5,TGTGCCAGCAGCCCTCTGTTGACGATAGCGGCTCAAGAGACCCAGTACTTC,CASSPLLTIAAQETQYF
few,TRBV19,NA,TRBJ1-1,TGTGCCAGTAGTCGAAAGATGGAAGCTTTCTTT,CASSRKMEAFF
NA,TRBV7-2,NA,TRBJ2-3,TGTGCCAGCAGCCCGACGACCGATACGCAGTATTTT,CASSPTTDTQYF
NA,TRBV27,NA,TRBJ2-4,TGTGCCAGCAGTTTTACAAATAAAAACATTCAGTACTTC,CASSFTNKNIQYF